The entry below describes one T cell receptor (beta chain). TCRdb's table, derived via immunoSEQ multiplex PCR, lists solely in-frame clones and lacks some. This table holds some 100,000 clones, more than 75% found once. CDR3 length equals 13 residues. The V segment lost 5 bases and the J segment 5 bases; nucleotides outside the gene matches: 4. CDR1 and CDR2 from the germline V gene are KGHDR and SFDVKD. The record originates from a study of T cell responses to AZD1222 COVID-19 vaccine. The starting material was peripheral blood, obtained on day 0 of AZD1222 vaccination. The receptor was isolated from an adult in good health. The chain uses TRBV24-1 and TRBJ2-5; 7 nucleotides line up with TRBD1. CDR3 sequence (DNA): TGTGCCACCAGTGGACAGGGATTGGAGACCCAGTACTTC. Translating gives CATSGQGLETQYF.